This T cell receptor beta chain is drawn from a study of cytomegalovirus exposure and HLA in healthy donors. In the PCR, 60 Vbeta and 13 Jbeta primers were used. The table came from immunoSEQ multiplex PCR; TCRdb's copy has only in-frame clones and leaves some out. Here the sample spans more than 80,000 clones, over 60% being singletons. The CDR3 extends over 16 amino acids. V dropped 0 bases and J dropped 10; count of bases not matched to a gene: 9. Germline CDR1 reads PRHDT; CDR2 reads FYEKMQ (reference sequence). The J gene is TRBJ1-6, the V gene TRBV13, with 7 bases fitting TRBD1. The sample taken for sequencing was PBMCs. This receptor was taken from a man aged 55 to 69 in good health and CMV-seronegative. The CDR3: CASSLGIGGIESPLHF. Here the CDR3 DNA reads TGTGCCAGCAGCTTAGGGATAGGGGGCATTGAGTCACCCCTCCACTTT.